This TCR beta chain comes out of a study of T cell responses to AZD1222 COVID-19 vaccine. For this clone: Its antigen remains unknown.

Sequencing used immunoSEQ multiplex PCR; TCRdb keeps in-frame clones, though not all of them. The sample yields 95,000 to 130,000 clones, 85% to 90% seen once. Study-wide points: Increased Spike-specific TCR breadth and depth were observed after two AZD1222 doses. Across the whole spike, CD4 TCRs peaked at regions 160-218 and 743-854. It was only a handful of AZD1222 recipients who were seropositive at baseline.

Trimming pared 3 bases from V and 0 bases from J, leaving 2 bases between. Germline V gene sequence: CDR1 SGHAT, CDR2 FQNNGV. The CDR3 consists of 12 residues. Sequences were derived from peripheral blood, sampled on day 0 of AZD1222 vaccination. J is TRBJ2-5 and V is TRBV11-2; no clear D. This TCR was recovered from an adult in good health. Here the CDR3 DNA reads TGTGCCAGCAGCTTTGACCAAGAGACCCAGTACTTC. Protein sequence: CASSFDQETQYF. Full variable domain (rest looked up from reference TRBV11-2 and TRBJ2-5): EAGVAQSPRYKIIEKRQSVAFWCNPISGHATLYWYQQILGQGPKLLIQFQNNGVVDDSQLPKDRFSAERLKGVDSTLKIQPAKLEDSAVYLCASSFDQETQYFGPGTRLLVL.